This TCR beta chain was identified during a study of blood T cell repertoires in COVID-19. For the study at large: Acute and convalescent COVID-19 specimens originated in the United States, Italy and Spain. T cells, B-cell-depleted T cells, or PBMCs supplied cDNA or gDNA.

Original methodology: Amplification from reference gene primers served as the basis for estimated nucleated cell counts. Generated by immunoSEQ multiplex PCR, the TCRdb table keeps only in-frame clones and is missing some. From that table come the V and J calls and clone size; the DNA was used to work out D and trimming. The repertoire holds fewer than 450,000 clones, with over 80% as singletons. V lost 5 bases, J lost 3 bases, and 6 bases stayed unmatched. The CDR3 totals 15 residues. Germline-derived CDR1 and CDR2 are SGHVS and FQNEAQ. Seattle-derived patients entered the study during active infection and were followed longitudinally.

The J gene is TRBJ2-7, the V gene TRBV7-8; 11 bases match TRBD2. The clonotype originates from a woman aged 45-65 years with COVID-19, enrolled during active disease. Sequencing used peripheral blood. The chain's CDR3 is CASSDRTSGSYEQYF. The CDR3 DNA follows: TGTGCCAGCAGCGATCGCACTAGCGGGAGCTACGAGCAGTACTTC.